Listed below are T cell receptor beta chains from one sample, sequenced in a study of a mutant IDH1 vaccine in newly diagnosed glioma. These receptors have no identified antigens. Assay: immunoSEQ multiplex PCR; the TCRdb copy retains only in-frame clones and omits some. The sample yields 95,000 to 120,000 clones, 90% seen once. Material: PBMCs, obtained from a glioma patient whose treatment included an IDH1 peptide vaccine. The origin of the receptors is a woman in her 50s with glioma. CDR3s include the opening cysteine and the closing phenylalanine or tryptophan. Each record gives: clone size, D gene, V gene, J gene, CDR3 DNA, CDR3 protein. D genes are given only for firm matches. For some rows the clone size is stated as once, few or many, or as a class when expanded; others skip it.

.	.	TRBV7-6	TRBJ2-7	TGTGCCAGCAGCCTACGGACAAGTCTGGGCGAGCAGTACTTC	CASSLRTSLGEQYF
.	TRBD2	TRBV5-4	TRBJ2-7	TGTGCCAGCAGCTTGGCACGCTTTCAGGGACTAGCGGATTACGAGCAGTACTTC	CASSLARFQGLADYEQYF
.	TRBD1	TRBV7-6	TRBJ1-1	TGTGCCAGCAGCTTATATACCCCGGGACAGCGAGGCACTGAAGCTTTCTTT	CASSLYTPGQRGTEAFF
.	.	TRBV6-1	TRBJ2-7	TGTGCCAGCAGTGTTACAGGGGGGGGATACGAGCAGTACTTC	CASSVTGGGYEQYF
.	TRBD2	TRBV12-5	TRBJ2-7	TGTGCTAGTGGTCCCTGGGGGGGTACCTACGAGCAGTACTTC	CASGPWGGTYEQYF
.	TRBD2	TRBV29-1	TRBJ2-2	TGCAGCGCCGCGGGGGAGGGACTAGCGGGAGGGTCCGGGGAGCTGTTTTTT	CSAAGEGLAGGSGELFF
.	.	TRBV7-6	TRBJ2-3	TGTGCCAGCAGCTCCTCGGCGTCGGGGATCCAGTATTTT	CASSSSASGIQYF
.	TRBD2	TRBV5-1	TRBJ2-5	TGCGCCAGCAGCTGGGGGGAGAACGGGAGGGAAGAGACCCAGTACTTC	CASSWGENGREETQYF
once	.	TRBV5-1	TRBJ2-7	TGCGCCAGCAGCTTGGGCCCAGGGTTCGACGAGCAGTACTTC	CASSLGPGFDEQYF
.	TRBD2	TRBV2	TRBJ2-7	TGTGCCAGCAGGTCCCCGGGACTAGATTCGTACGAGCAGTACTTC	CASRSPGLDSYEQYF
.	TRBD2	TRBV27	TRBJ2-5	TGTGCCAGCACCGATGGCGGGGGGAGACTCTACTTC	CASTDGGGRLYF
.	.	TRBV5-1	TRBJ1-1	TGCGCCAGCAGTTGGGGGCCGGGCGTGGGGAACACTGAAGCTTTCTTT	CASSWGPGVGNTEAFF
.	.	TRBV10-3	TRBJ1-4	TGTGCCATCAGTGATCGGGCAGGGGATGAAAAACTGTTTTTT	CAISDRAGDEKLFF
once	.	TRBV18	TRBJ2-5	TGTGCCAGCTCGTTGGGGGTCAAAGGAGAGACCCAGTACTTC	CASSLGVKGETQYF
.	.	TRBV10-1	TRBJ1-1	TGCGCCAGCAGTGAGTTTGCGAACACTGAAGCTTTCTTT	CASSEFANTEAFF
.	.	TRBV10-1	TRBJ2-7	TGCGCCAGCAGTGAGTCAGGGCGGGACAACGAGCAGTACTTC	CASSESGRDNEQYF
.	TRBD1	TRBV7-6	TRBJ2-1	TGTGCCAGCAGCCCCTTGGGCGACAGGGGCAGGGATGAGCAGTTCTTC	CASSPLGDRGRDEQFF
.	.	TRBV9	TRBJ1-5	TGTGCCAGCAGCCTCGAGGGATCCCACAATCAGCCCCAGCATTTT	CASSLEGSHNQPQHF
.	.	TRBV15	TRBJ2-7	TGTGCCACCAGCTCTCTGGCGGGGATCGGCGAGCAGTACTTC	CATSSLAGIGEQYF
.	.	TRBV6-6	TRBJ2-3	TGTGCCAGCGGGACAGTACTAGCGGATACGCAGTATTTT	CASGTVLADTQYF
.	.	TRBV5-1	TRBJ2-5	TGCGCCAGCAGCCCAACAGGGTTTTGGGAGACCCAGTACTTC	CASSPTGFWETQYF
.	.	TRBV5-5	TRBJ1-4	TGTGCCAGCAGGGAAGGATGGGGAGGTGAAAAACTGTTTTTT	CASREGWGGEKLFF
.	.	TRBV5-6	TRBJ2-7	TGTGCCAGCAGCTTTTTTCGCAGCCACGAGCAGTACTTC	CASSFFRSHEQYF
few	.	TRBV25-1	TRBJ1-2	TGTGCCAGCAGTGAATATTGGGGTGATGGCTACACCTTC	CASSEYWGDGYTF
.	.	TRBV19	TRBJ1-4	TGTGCCAGTAGCGAGGGCTGGAAACTGTTTTTT	CASSEGWKLFF
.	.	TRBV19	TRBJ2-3	TGTGCCAGTAGTATCCGGGTCTCGGGCCCCACAGATACGCAGTATTTT	CASSIRVSGPTDTQYF
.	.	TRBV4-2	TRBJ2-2	TGTGCCAGCAGCCAAGATTTACTAGCTCCCAACGGGGAGCTGTTTTTT	CASSQDLLAPNGELFF
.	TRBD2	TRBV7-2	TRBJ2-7	TGTGCCAGCAGCTCCGGGGGGGCTCTCATTTACGAGCAGTACTTC	CASSSGGALIYEQYF
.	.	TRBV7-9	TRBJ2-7	TGTGCCAGCAGCTTAGGGGCAGGGGCCAATAGGTACGAGCAGTACTTC	CASSLGAGANRYEQYF
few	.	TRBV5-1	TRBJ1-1	TGCGCCAGCAGCTGGGGGGCTGGGGGCACTGAAGCTTTCTTT	CASSWGAGGTEAFF
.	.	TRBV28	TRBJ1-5	TGTGCCAGCATTGGGACACCCAATCAGCCCCAGCATTTT	CASIGTPNQPQHF
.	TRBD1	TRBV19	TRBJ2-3	TGTGCCAGTAGCAGGGGGACAGCCGGTTTCTCAGATACGCAGTATTTT	CASSRGTAGFSDTQYF
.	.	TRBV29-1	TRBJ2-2	TGCAGCGTTTACCGGGGCGGGGAGCTGTTTTTT	CSVYRGGELFF
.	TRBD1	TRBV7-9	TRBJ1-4	TGTGCCAGCAGCCTCGGACAGGGGAGGGAAAAACTGTTTTTT	CASSLGQGREKLFF
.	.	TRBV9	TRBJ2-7	TGTGCCAGCAGCGCCCACCGGGACCCCGTCGAGCAGTACTTC	CASSAHRDPVEQYF
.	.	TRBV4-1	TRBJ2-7	TGCGCCAGCAGCCAAGAACCGACTGACAGACGCTACGAGCAGTACTTC	CASSQEPTDRRYEQYF
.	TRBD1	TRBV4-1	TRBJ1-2	TGCGCCAGCAGCCAAGACGTCAGGGGGCGTAGTGGCTACACCTTC	CASSQDVRGRSGYTF